These 8 T cell receptor beta chains were all obtained from the same sample, sequenced in a study of blood T cells in healthy people across ages. It was with a sample-barcoded 5' primer and a J-beta primer mix that a second PCR of roughly 7 to 12 cycles was run. TCRdb reanalysed the 5' RACE reads using MiXCR and keeps one entry per CDR3 protein. Altogether roughly 1.7 million distinct CDR3 sequences are present, around 36% being singletons, with the ten largest covering around 11%. The sequenced material came from blood. The receptors derive from a woman in her twenties or thirties in good health.

The CDR3 sequence: CSARVGTSPLQETQYF. In DNA, the CDR3 is TGCAGTGCTAGAGTGGGGACTAGCCCCCTCCAAGAGACCCAGTACTTC. The chain uses TRBV20-1 and TRBJ2-5, with TRBD2 matching 9 bases. Looked up from germline, CDR1 is DFQATT and CDR2 is SNEGSKA (reference sequence). The CDR3 spans 16 residues. Trimming cost V 1 base and J 1 base; bases outside gene matches: 7.

This clonotype occurred a few times. This sequence joins TRBV15 and TRBJ2-7; D possibly corresponds to TRBD1 (5 bases). CDR3 length: 14 residues. The V end lost 2 bases, the J end lost 0 bases, and 8 bases lay between the germline ends. The germline gives CDR1 LNHNV, CDR2 YYDKDF (reference sequence). The CDR3 nucleotides are TGTGCCACCAGCAGACAAAGGGGCTCCTACGAGCAGTACTTC. It codes for CATSRQRGSYEQYF.

The rearrangement uses TRBV20-1 and TRBJ2-7, with D unclear. The V end was cut by 1 base, the J end by 0 bases, with 7 bases between. The germline gives CDR1 DFQATT, CDR2 SNEGSKA (reference sequence). This CDR3 comprises 13 residues. CDR3 DNA sequence: TGCAGTGCTAGAGTTGTCGACTCCTACGAGCAGTACTTC. Translation: CSARVVDSYEQYF.

This chain joins TRBV6-2 or TRBV6-3 and TRBJ1-2, with 7 bases identical to TRBD1. The V and J ends lost 5 bases and 2 bases, in that order; junction bases with no gene match: 8. Per the germline V gene, CDR1 is MNHEY and CDR2 is SVGEGT. This CDR3 is 15 amino acids long. Written as DNA, the CDR3 is TGTGCCAGCAGTCAGACGACAGGGTGGAACTATGGCTACACCTTC. Residues: CASSQTTGWNYGYTF.

This clonotype was seen a few times. The chain is built from TRBV6-5 and TRBJ2-5, with D uncertain. V was trimmed by 2 bases and J by 0 bases, leaving 10 bases between them. This CDR3 comprises 15 residues. Germline CDR1 reads MNHEY; CDR2 reads SVGAGI. The CDR3 DNA is TGTGCCAGCAGTTACCCTCGGGCTAACCAAGAGACCCAGTACTTC. Its translation is CASSYPRANQETQYF.

Only a few counts were recorded for this clonotype. The CDR3 DNA follows: TGCGCCAGCAGCCACCGCCATAGTAATGAGCAGTTCTTC. It codes for CASSHRHSNEQFF. The rearrangement uses TRBV4-1 and TRBJ2-1; D is unclear. Germline loops: CDR1 MGHRA, CDR2 YSYEKL. This CDR3 comprises 13 residues. Trimming removed 3 bases at V and 7 bases at J, with 10 bases between.

In this sample, this clonotype turned up a few times. The CDR3 nucleotides are TGTGCCATCTGGGCGGGGGGCCATGAGCAGTTCTTC. It yields the protein CAIWAGGHEQFF. This chain uses TRBV10-3 with TRBJ2-1, with 8 bases identical to TRBD2. Germline V gene lookup returns CDR1 ENHRY and CDR2 SYGVKD. This CDR3 comprises 12 residues. With 8 bases clipped from V and 8 bases from J, the junction kept 5 bases outside the gene matches.

The J gene is TRBJ2-1, the V gene TRBV27; D gene uncertain. The CDR3 has 13 residues. V dropped 7 bases and J dropped 6 bases, with 13 bases sitting between them. Germline V gene lookup returns CDR1 MNHEY and CDR2 SMNVEV (reference sequence). The CDR3 reads CASTRPAGNEQFF. CDR3 nucleotide sequence: TGTGCCAGCACGCGGCCTGCCGGCAATGAGCAGTTCTTC.